This T cell receptor (beta chain) derives from a study of cytotoxic CD8 clonotypes in ibrutinib-treated CLL. Overall study results and limits: Patients had baseline clonality above age-matched healthy donors, and this clonality moved with circulating CD8+ T-cell counts. Whereas clonality rose at ibrutinib response, it declined toward baseline at progression.

Cryopreserved PBMCs provided about 2 micrograms of genomic DNA for the TCR beta libraries. This CDR3 region has 15 residues. Germline-derived CDR1 and CDR2 are SGHTA and FQGNSA. The ends were cut back, 4 bases at V and 6 bases at J, with 16 bases in the middle. Libraries were prepared by immunoSEQ multiplex PCR; TCRdb keeps only in-frame clonotypes and omits some of them. There are over 150,000 clones in the sample; around 84% occur only once, and roughly 2% lies in the top ten. A note on this clone: The antigen is not known.

This clonotype was sampled from a human donor with chronic lymphocytic leukemia. Here the sequenced sample was PBMCs, taken after 12 months of ibrutinib treatment. V usage is TRBV7-2 and J usage is TRBJ1-5; D call uncertain. CDR3 protein: CASSSGLSAGQPQHF. The CDR3 DNA reads as TGTGCCAGCAGCTCGGGCCTGTCCGCCGGTCAGCCCCAGCATTTT.